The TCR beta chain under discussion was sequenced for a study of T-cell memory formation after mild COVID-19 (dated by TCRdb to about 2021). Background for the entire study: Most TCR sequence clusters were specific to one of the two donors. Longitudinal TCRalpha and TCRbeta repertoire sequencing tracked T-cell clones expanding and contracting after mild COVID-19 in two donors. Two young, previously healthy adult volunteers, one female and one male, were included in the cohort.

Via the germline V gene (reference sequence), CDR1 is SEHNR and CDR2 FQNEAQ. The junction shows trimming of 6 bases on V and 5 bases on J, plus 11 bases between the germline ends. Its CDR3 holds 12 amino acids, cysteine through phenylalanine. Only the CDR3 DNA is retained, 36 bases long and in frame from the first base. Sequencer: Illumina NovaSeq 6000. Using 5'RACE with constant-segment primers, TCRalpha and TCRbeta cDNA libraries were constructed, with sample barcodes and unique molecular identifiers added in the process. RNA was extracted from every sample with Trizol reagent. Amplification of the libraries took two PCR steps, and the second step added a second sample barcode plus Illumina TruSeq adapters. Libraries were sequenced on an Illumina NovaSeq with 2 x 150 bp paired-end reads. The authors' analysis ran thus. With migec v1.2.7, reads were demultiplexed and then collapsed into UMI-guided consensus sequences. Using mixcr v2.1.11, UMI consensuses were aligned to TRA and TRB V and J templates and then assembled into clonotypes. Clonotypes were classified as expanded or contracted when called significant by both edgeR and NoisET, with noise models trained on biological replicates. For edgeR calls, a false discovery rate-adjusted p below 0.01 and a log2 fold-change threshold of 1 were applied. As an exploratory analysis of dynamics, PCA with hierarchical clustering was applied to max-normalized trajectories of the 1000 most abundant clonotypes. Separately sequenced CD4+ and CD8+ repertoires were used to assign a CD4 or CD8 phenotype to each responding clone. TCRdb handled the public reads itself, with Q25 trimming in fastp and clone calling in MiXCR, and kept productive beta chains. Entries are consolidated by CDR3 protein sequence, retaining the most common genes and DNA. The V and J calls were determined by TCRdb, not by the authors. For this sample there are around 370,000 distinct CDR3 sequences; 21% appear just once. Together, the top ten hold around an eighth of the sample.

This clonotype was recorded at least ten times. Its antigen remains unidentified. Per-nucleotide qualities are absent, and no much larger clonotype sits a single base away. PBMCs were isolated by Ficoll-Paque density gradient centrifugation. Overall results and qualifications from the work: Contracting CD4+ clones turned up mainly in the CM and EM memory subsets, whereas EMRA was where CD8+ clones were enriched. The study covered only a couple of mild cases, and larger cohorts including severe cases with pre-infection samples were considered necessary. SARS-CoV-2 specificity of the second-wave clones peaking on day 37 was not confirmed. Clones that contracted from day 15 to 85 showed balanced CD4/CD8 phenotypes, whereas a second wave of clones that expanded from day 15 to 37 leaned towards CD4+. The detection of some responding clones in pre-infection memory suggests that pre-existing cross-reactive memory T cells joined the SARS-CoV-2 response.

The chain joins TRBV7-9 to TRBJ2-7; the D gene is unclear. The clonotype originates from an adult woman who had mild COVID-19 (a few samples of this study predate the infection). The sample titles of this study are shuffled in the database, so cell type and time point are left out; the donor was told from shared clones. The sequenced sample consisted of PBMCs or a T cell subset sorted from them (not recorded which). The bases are TGTGCCAGCAGTCGACCCCCGGACGAGCAGTACTTC. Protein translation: CASSRPPDEQYF.